The clone carrying this T cell receptor beta chain was seen ten or more times. This sample was taken from a study of early T cells in non-severe SARS-CoV-2 infection. Across the study: Unsorted whole blood bulk RNA was sequenced, with unpaired chains.

V was clipped by 3 bases and J by 1 base; unmatched bases: 11. The CDR3 runs 19 residues. Germline V CDR1 and CDR2: SGHTA, FQGNSA. TCRdb recomputed calls from the 5' RACE reads with MiXCR, one row per CDR3 protein. The table records more than 50,000 distinct CDR3 sequences, 10% to 15% of them present only once. The sample here was whole blood, taken at baseline. The TCR was taken from an adult who was a healthcare worker with PCR-confirmed SARS-CoV-2 infection or an uninfected control (not recorded which). V and J are TRBV7-2 and TRBJ2-7; 14 bases line up with TRBD2. The CDR3 DNA follows: TGTGCCAGCAGCTTTGTGAGGACTAGCGGGAGGTTCGTATCCTACGAGCAGTACTTC. The encoded protein is CASSFVRTSGRFVSYEQYF.